Listed here are 20 T cell receptor beta chains from one sample, sequenced in a study of T-cell reconstitution after alpha-beta-depleted transplantation in children. As it was prepared, the TCRbeta library received unique molecular identifiers. Each CDR3 protein is one row after TCRdb ran MiXCR on the PCR reads. Of roughly 590,000 distinct CDR3 sequences in the sample, 16% are singletons; the top ten hold around 0.96%. This sample comprised PBMCs from the stem cell graft donor, obtained from the stem cell graft. Receptors were obtained from a human donor who donated a stem cell graft to a child with acute myeloid leukemia.

V gene TRBV30 combines with J gene TRBJ1-1; D is unclear. The germline CDR1 and CDR2 sequences are GTSNPN and SVGIG (reference sequence). V was cut by 4 bases and J by 2 bases, with 11 bases left in between. The CDR3 spans 13 residues. DNA of the CDR3: TGTGCCTGGACGGCCGGACTAAACACTGAAGCTTTCTTT. Translating gives CAWTAGLNTEAFF.

This clonotype was recorded many times. The chain employs TRBV7-9 and TRBJ2-5; 8 bases map to TRBD1. Germline V gene data show CDR1 as SEHNR and CDR2 as FQNEAQ (reference sequence). The CDR3 runs to 15 residues. Losses at the gene ends were 4 bases for V and 3 bases for J; bases not matched to a gene: 7. The CDR3: CASSSAGTGEETQYF. Here the CDR3 DNA reads TGTGCCAGCAGCTCAGCAGGGACAGGAGAAGAGACCCAGTACTTC.

In its sample, this clonotype was seen many times. The chain joins TRBV7-2 to TRBJ2-7; 9 nucleotides line up with TRBD1. Germline V gene sequence: CDR1 SGHTA, CDR2 FQGNSA. The CDR3 sequence is 15 residues long. Trimming at V came to 3 bases and at J to 0 bases, leaving 3 bases not matched to a gene. CDR3 nucleotides: TGTGCCAGCAGCTTTGGGACAGGGCCCTCCTACGAGCAGTACTTC. This sequence encodes CASSFGTGPSYEQYF.

V gene TRBV7-9 combines with J gene TRBJ2-1; D assignment may be TRBD1 or TRBD2 (5 bases each). The germline V and J ends were trimmed by 3 bases and 10 bases, with 16 bases remaining between them. There are 14 residues in the CDR3. Per the germline V gene, CDR1 is SEHNR and CDR2 is FQNEAQ (reference sequence). CDR3 nucleotide sequence: TGTGCCAGCAGCTTGTCTGGGGGTATAGAGGAGCAGTTCTTC. It translates to CASSLSGGIEEQFF.

This clonotype was detected many times. The gene calls are TRBV20-1 and TRBJ2-1; D may match TRBD1 or TRBD2 (5 bases each). The CDR3 consists of 11 residues. Deletions cut 6 bases from V and 10 bases from J, with 13 bases between. The germline CDR1 and CDR2 sequences are DFQATT and SNEGSKA (reference sequence). The CDR3 reads CSARDGYEQFF. CDR3 nucleotides: TGCAGTGCCCGGGACGGATACGAGCAGTTCTTC.

The chain employs TRBV7-8 and TRBJ1-2, with 7 bases fitting TRBD1. The CDR3 totals 14 residues. The V and J ends lost 5 bases and 4 bases, in that order; junction bases with no gene match: 7. CDR1 SGHVS and CDR2 FQNEAQ come from the germline V gene. CDR3 protein: CASSNRQGGYGYTF. CDR3 DNA sequence: TGTGCCAGCAGCAACCGACAGGGTGGCTATGGCTACACCTTC.

The table lists this clonotype with many counts. The J gene is TRBJ2-3, the V gene TRBV15; no definite D call. This CDR3 contains 14 residues. Trimming stripped 1 base from V and 5 bases from J, with 10 bases between. Germline CDR1 reads LNHNV; CDR2 reads YYDKDF (reference sequence). The DNA for the CDR3 is TGTGCCACCAGCAGAGTTACGGGTCTAGATACGCAGTATTTT. This sequence encodes CATSRVTGLDTQYF.

This clonotype was counted many times. The rearrangement joins TRBV12-3 or TRBV12-4 to TRBJ1-2; 7 nucleotides line up with TRBD1. The CDR3 totals 17 residues. With 0 bases clipped from V and 3 bases from J, the junction kept 10 bases outside the gene matches. The CDR3 protein is CASSLALGGQTYYGYTF. The CDR3 DNA reads TGTGCCAGCAGTTTAGCGCTGGGGGGACAGACGTACTATGGCTACACCTTC.

This clonotype was counted at least ten times. The V call is TRBV7-9, the J call TRBJ1-1; a weak D match, TRBD1 (5 bases). The ends were cut back, 5 bases at V and 8 bases at J, with 15 bases in the middle. This CDR3 is 13 amino acids long. Per the germline V gene, CDR1 is SEHNR and CDR2 is FQNEAQ (reference sequence). For the CDR3, the DNA is TGTGCCAGCAGCGACAGTCGGGCCCCAGAAGCTTTCTTT. This translates into CASSDSRAPEAFF.

The genes are TRBV5-1 and TRBJ2-1, with D tentatively TRBD1 or TRBD2 (5 bases each). CDR3 size: 13 residues. V was trimmed by 2 bases and J by 6 bases, leaving 9 bases between them. Germline values: CDR1 SGHRS, CDR2 YFSETQ. The CDR3 sequence: CASSFGDGNEQFF. The CDR3 region has the DNA TGCGCCAGCAGCTTCGGGGACGGCAATGAGCAGTTCTTC.

The table lists this clonotype with many counts. This sequence joins TRBV29-1 and TRBJ2-3; the D gene is possibly TRBD2 (5 bases). V shed 5 bases and J shed 0 bases, with 9 bases lying between them. From germline, CDR1 is SQVTM and CDR2 ANQGSEA. This CDR3 contains 13 residues. The CDR3 DNA sequence: TGCAGCGTTCGGGGTAGGAGCACAGATACGCAGTATTTT. Its translation is CSVRGRSTDTQYF.

There are a few counts of this clonotype. The chain joins TRBV24-1 to TRBJ2-3, with 8 bases lining up with TRBD1. Germline V lookup: CDR1 KGHDR, CDR2 SFDVKD. This CDR3 comprises 15 residues. V shed 4 bases, J shed 8 bases, and the junction held 10 bases outside the gene matches. The CDR3 region has the DNA TGTGCCACCAGTGAACGGGACAGGACGTTGGCTACGCAGTATTTT. Residues: CATSERDRTLATQYF.

This clonotype has a handful of counts. The genes are TRBV29-1 and TRBJ1-3; D gene uncertain. This CDR3 region has 13 residues. V was pared by 4 bases and J by 0 bases, with 7 bases between. Germline values: CDR1 SQVTM, CDR2 ANQGSEA. The CDR3 reads CSVGYGSGNTIYF. CDR3 DNA: TGCAGCGTTGGGTATGGCTCTGGAAACACCATATATTTT.

This clonotype was picked up a small number of times. The CDR3 region is CASSLAGTGEGETQYF. The CDR3 DNA reads TGTGCCAGCAGCTTAGCGGGGACAGGGGAAGGAGAGACCCAGTACTTC. The chain joins TRBV7-7 to TRBJ2-5; 10 bases fit TRBD1. The length of the CDR3 is 16 residues. CDR1 SSHAT and CDR2 FNYEAQ come from the germline V gene (reference sequence). V gave up 0 bases and J gave up 4 bases; unmatched junction bases: 5.

Only a few counts were recorded for this clonotype. V and J are TRBV6-2 or TRBV6-3 and TRBJ1-5; D gene uncertain. CDR3 size: 18 residues. Germline CDR1 reads MNHEY; CDR2 reads SVGEGT. V dropped 1 base and J dropped 2 bases, with 18 bases sitting between them. CDR3 nucleotide sequence: TGTGCCAGCAGTTACTTGCGGGGTAATCGGGGAGGCAATCAGCCCCAGCATTTT. Translated: CASSYLRGNRGGNQPQHF.

This chain connects TRBV5-1 to TRBJ2-2; D might be TRBD2 (7 bases). Trimming took 3 bases from V and 2 from J, leaving 17 bases between them. In germline, CDR1 is SGHRS, CDR2 YFSETQ. This CDR3 has 17 amino acids. CDR3 sequence reads: CASSWISGGGNTGELFF. CDR3 nucleotide sequence: TGCGCCAGCAGCTGGATCTCGGGGGGCGGAAACACCGGGGAGCTGTTTTTT.

This clonotype has at least ten counts. The V and J genes are TRBV20-1 and TRBJ1-1, with D perhaps matching TRBD1 (6 bases). Germline loops: CDR1 DFQATT, CDR2 SNEGSKA (reference sequence). V lost 5 bases and J 3 bases, leaving 16 bases between the germline ends. CDR3 length: 14 residues. As DNA, the CDR3 is TGCAGTGCTCCCATTTCTCGGGGGCACACTGAAGCTTTCTTT. Translating it yields CSAPISRGHTEAFF.

In its sample, this clonotype was seen many times. V usage is TRBV5-5 and J usage is TRBJ2-7; 9 bases fit TRBD2. The CDR3 is 16 amino acids. Trimming removed 1 base from V and 0 bases from J; junction bases left unmatched: 5. CDR1 and CDR2 from the germline V gene are SGHKS and YYEKEE (reference sequence). This CDR3 reads CASSLMAGGSSYEQYV. CDR3 sequence (DNA): TGTGCCAGCAGCTTGATGGCGGGGGGGAGCTCCTACGAGCAGTACGTC.

This clonotype was seen at least ten times. The chain combines TRBV12-3 or TRBV12-4 with TRBJ2-1, with D possibly matching TRBD2 (5 bases). CDR3 size: 13 residues. The V end was cut by 6 bases, the J end by 4 bases, with 10 bases between. In DNA form, the CDR3 reads TGTGCCAGCAGGTCAAAGCGGTACAATGAGCAGTTCTTC. It specifies CASRSKRYNEQFF.

V usage is TRBV28 and J usage is TRBJ2-7, with D uncertain. The CDR3 contains 15 residues. V was pared by 3 bases and J by 7 bases, with 19 bases between. CDR1 MDHEN and CDR2 SYDVKM come from the germline V gene. CDR3 residues: CASSFSRSGSLEQYV. CDR3 in DNA: TGTGCCAGCAGTTTCTCACGATCCGGGTCTTTGGAGCAGTACGTC.